The 15 T cell receptor beta chains below were found in one sample sequenced in a study of CD8+ T cells in alopecia areata. Treatment specified: oral pan-JAK inhibitor, 5-10 mg twice daily. After isolation, RNA underwent reverse transcription to generate cDNA as the sequencing template. The repertoire was sequenced with immunoSEQ multiplex PCR; TCRdb's copy has only in-frame clones and lacks some. The sample shows about 200,000 clones, roughly two fifths of them seen only once. Sample: CD4+ T cells sorted from blood, taken at roughly week 30, from a patient treated with tofacitinib. These receptors were obtained from a human donor with alopecia areata.

As concerns this clone: Other DNA sequences in the sample encode the same CDR3. This chain uses TRBV20-1 with TRBJ2-3; D is unresolved. Germline assignment: CDR1 DFQATT and CDR2 SNEGSKA (reference sequence). V gave up 2 bases and J gave up 6 bases, with 6 bases separating them. CDR3 length: 11 residues. DNA of the CDR3: TGCAGTGCTAGAAAGGCGGATACGCAGTATTTT. Its protein product is CSARKADTQYF.

This clone showed up many times. The chain recombines TRBV5-5 with TRBJ2-1, with TRBD2 as a possible D gene (6 bases). The ends were cut back, 7 bases at V and 0 bases at J, with 20 bases in the middle. From germline, CDR1 is SGHKS and CDR2 YYEKEE (reference sequence). The CDR3 loop spans 17 amino acids. This chain's CDR3 is CASRPFGGKSSYNEQFF. The CDR3 DNA sequence: TGTGCCAGCCGACCGTTTGGCGGGAAAAGCTCCTACAATGAGCAGTTCTTC.

The chain is built from TRBV7-2 and TRBJ2-7; D possibly corresponds to TRBD2 (6 bases). The V gene's germline CDR1 is SGHTA and CDR2 FQGNSA. The germline V and J ends were trimmed by 5 bases and 2 bases, with 16 bases remaining between them. This CDR3 region has 15 residues. The CDR3 here is CASSPNGGYPYEQYF. CDR3 in DNA: TGTGCCAGCAGCCCTAATGGGGGGTACCCCTACGAGCAGTACTTC.

As to this clone: Within the sample, other DNA sequences also encode this same CDR3. The V gene is TRBV7-9, the J gene TRBJ2-7; D call uncertain. CDR1 is SEHNR, CDR2 FQNEAQ, per germline (reference sequence). The length of the CDR3 is 12 residues. V was clipped by 2 bases and J by 3 bases, with 5 bases between them. CDR3 loop: CASSLLGYEQYF. CDR3 nucleotides: TGTGCCAGCAGCTTACTGGGCTACGAGCAGTACTTC. Full variable domain (rest looked up from reference TRBV7-9 and TRBJ2-7): DTGVSQNPRHKITKRGQNVTFRCDPISEHNRLYWYRQTLGQGPEFLTYFQNEAQLEKSRLLSDRFSAERPKGSFSTLEIQRTEQGDSAMYLCASSLLGYEQYFGPGTRLTVT.

This chain uses TRBV14 with TRBJ1-4; D gene uncertain. V was cut by 0 bases and J by 8 bases, with 13 bases left in between. The germline CDR1 and CDR2 sequences are SGHDN and FVKESK. The CDR3 sequence is 15 residues long. CDR3 bases: TGTGCCAGCAGCCAAGAGCGGTCAGGCGGGGAAAAACTGTTTTTT. It encodes CASSQERSGGEKLFF.

The chain combines TRBV7-9 with TRBJ1-1, with 10 bases identical to TRBD1. Germline V gene sequence: CDR1 SEHNR, CDR2 FQNEAQ (reference sequence). V dropped 5 bases and J dropped 5; count of bases not matched to a gene: 5. The CDR3 runs to 14 residues. CDR3 region: CASSMGQGRTEAFF. Here the CDR3 DNA reads TGTGCCAGCAGCATGGGACAGGGGCGAACTGAAGCTTTCTTT.

This chain uses TRBV4-1 with TRBJ2-1; weak D call: TRBD2 (5 bases). Germline V CDR1 and CDR2: MGHRA, YSYEKL. The CDR3 totals 17 residues. V dropped 0 bases and J dropped 0 bases, with 12 bases sitting between them. CDR3 amino acids: CASSQDFLANSYNEQFF. CDR3 bases: TGCGCCAGCAGCCAAGATTTCCTAGCCAACTCCTACAATGAGCAGTTCTTC.

J is TRBJ2-7 and V is TRBV6-1; no firm D call. Trimming cost V 5 bases and J 3 bases, with 5 bases left between them. This CDR3 spans 11 amino acids. Germline V gene lookup returns CDR1 MNHNS and CDR2 SASEGT. DNA for the CDR3: TGTGCCAGCAGTTTTAGCTACGAGCAGTACTTC. It codes for CASSFSYEQYF.

The chain joins TRBV5-1 to TRBJ2-5; either TRBD1 or TRBD2 may fit D (5 bases each). Trimming removed 4 bases from V and 1 base from J, with 17 bases in between. Looked up from germline, CDR1 is SGHRS and CDR2 is YFSETQ. The CDR3 is made up of 16 amino acids. The CDR3 DNA is TGCGCCAGCAGCGGCCGAGGGACCGGATTCCAAGAGACCCAGTACTTC. This codes for CASSGRGTGFQETQYF. Full variable domain (outside the CDR3, taken from reference TRBV5-1 and TRBJ2-5): KAGVTQTPRYLIKTRGQQVTLSCSPISGHRSVSWYQQTPGQGLQFLFEYFSETQRNKGNFPGRFSGRQFSNSRSEMNVSTLELGDSALYLCASSGRGTGFQETQYFGPGTRLLVL.

This clone was detected a few times. The gene calls are TRBV25-1 and TRBJ2-5, with D maybe TRBD2 (5 bases). There are 13 residues in the CDR3. Germline V gives CDR1 MGHDK, CDR2 SYGVNS. Trimming took 4 bases from V and 4 from J, leaving 10 bases between them. CDR3 DNA: TGTGCCAGCAGTGTATCAGGAGGAGAGACCCAGTACTTC. The encoded protein is CASSVSGGETQYF.

The chain is built from TRBV5-1 and TRBJ2-7; no definite D call. This CDR3 is 14 amino acids long. V was shortened by 1 base and J by 7 bases, with 15 bases between the two germline ends. CDR1 and CDR2 (germline): SGHRS, YFSETQ. CDR3 amino acids: CASSLYSDTLEQYF. The CDR3 nucleotides are TGCGCCAGCAGCTTGTATTCGGATACCCTTGAGCAGTACTTC.

About this clone: Other nucleotide sequences in the sample specify the same CDR3. The chain couples TRBV7-2 to TRBJ2-7; D is uncertain. Trimming pared 1 base from V and 3 bases from J, leaving 4 bases between. The CDR3 runs 12 residues. Germline V gives CDR1 SGHTA, CDR2 FQGNSA. CDR3 loop: CASSLVGYEQYF. The DNA of the CDR3 is TGTGCCAGCAGCTTAGTGGGCTACGAGCAGTACTTC.

The chain combines TRBV30 with TRBJ2-4; 15 bases line up with TRBD2. The CDR3 totals 18 residues. In germline, CDR1 is GTSNPN, CDR2 SVGIG (reference sequence). The CDR3 DNA is TGTGCTTCGGGACTAGCGGGAGGAGTCCACCTAGCCAAAAACATTCAGTACTTC. This gives the protein CASGLAGGVHLAKNIQYF.

This chain joins TRBV7-9 and TRBJ1-4; D is uncertain. CDR3 size: 14 residues. CDR1 and CDR2 (germline): SEHNR, FQNEAQ (reference sequence). The V end lost 3 bases, the J end lost 8 bases, and 13 bases lay between the germline ends. CDR3 residues: CASSLREVNEKLFF. The CDR3 DNA is TGTGCCAGCAGCTTGCGGGAAGTAAACGAAAAACTGTTTTTT. Looking up the rest from reference TRBV7-9 and TRBJ1-4 gives the full variable domain: DTGVSQNPRHKITKRGQNVTFRCDPISEHNRLYWYRQTLGQGPEFLTYFQNEAQLEKSRLLSDRFSAERPKGSFSTLEIQRTEQGDSAMYLCASSLREVNEKLFFGSGTQLSVL.

This clone was counted a few times. The chain joins TRBV7-3 to TRBJ2-3; a possible D gene is TRBD2 (5 bases). Trimming removed 2 bases at V and 6 bases at J, with 18 bases between. This CDR3 has 16 amino acids. Germline V gene lookup returns CDR1 SGHTA and CDR2 FQGTGA. CDR3 nucleotides: TGTGCCAGCAGCTTAGGTCCGGCCCTTGGCGGGGATACGCAGTATTTT. Protein: CASSLGPALGGDTQYF.